A single sample gave rise to the 8 T cell receptor beta chains below, sequenced in a study of T cells expressing NK-cell markers. Each CDR3 protein gets one entry in TCRdb, which reprocessed the 5' RACE reads and gives no DNA. Its clone listing holds about 170,000 distinct CDR3 sequences. The sample comprised blood T cells: a sorted CD56 or NKG2C T cell subset, CD4+ or CD8+ T cells, or bulk PBMC T cells (not recorded which). The source is a man aged 18-69 years in good health.

The CDR3 sequence is CASSLAGTWEYEQYF. V is TRBV13 and J is TRBJ2-7; TCRdb designates TRBD1, a call that cannot be tested without DNA. Per the germline V gene, CDR1 is PRHDT and CDR2 is FYEKMQ (reference sequence). This CDR3 has 15 amino acids.

The J gene is TRBJ2-4, the V gene TRBV7-3; TCRdb returns TRBD1, unconfirmable since there is no DNA. Germline V lookup: CDR1 SGHTA, CDR2 FQGTGA. The CDR3 length is 14 residues. The CDR3 sequence is CASSLVGGDDIQYF.

The rearrangement joins TRBV9 to TRBJ2-7; absent DNA, TCRdb's TRBD2 call cannot be checked. The germline V gene encodes CDR1 SGDLS and CDR2 YYNGEE. This CDR3 has 16 amino acids. CDR3: CASSVALGGPTYEQYF. Filled out from reference TRBV9 and TRBJ2-7, the complete variable domain reads DSGVTQTPKHLITATGQRVTLRCSPRSGDLSVYWYQQSLDQGLQFLIQYYNGEERAKGNILERFSAQQFPDLHSELNLSSLELGDSALYFCASSVALGGPTYEQYFGPGTRLTVT.

This chain joins TRBV18 and TRBJ1-5. Germline CDR1 reads KGHSH; CDR2 reads LQKENI. This CDR3 spans 14 amino acids. CDR3: CASSLNTENQPQHF.

The rearrangement uses TRBV21-1 and TRBJ1-3. TRBV21-1 is a documented pseudogene. The CDR3 totals 17 residues. The chain's CDR3 is CASSKEWRRSSGNTIYF.

This CDR3 is CASSQGPSGETQYF. The chain carries TRBV4-1 and TRBJ2-5. This CDR3 has 14 residues. CDR1 and CDR2 (germline): MGHRA, YSYEKL.

This chain links TRBV12-3 or TRBV12-4 with TRBJ2-7; TCRdb picks TRBD1, but there is no DNA to check that call. This CDR3 comprises 13 residues. CDR3 sequence: CASRGQALREQYF.

The V gene is TRBV7-8, the J gene TRBJ2-5; no DNA is available, so the TRBD2 call from TCRdb remains unchecked. Germline assignment: CDR1 SGHVS and CDR2 FQNEAQ. CDR3 size: 14 residues. CDR3 loop: CASSPRTNGETQYF.